This T cell receptor (beta chain) was obtained from a study of cytomegalovirus exposure and HLA in healthy donors. Study observations and caveats: Analysis performed later found around 15,000 TCR beta sequences associated with HLA alleles at 0.05 false discovery rate. The records held CMV serostatus as the only immune exposure information. In a later analysis, across HLA loci, associated TCR counts were highest for DRB1, lowest for HLA-C.

Note on this clone: Its target is not known.

Participants comprised healthy donors of bone marrow. PCR employed 60 Vbeta and 13 Jbeta primers. The protocol was immunoSEQ multiplex PCR, while the TCRdb copy is restricted to in-frame clones and leaves out a portion. The sample yields about 35,000 clones, about 80% seen once. The CDR3 consists of 11 residues. The V end was cut by 5 bases, the J end by 3 bases, with 5 bases between. Germline-derived CDR1 and CDR2 are MNHNS and SASEGT. Sequencing was carried out using PBMCs. This chain connects TRBV6-1 to TRBJ2-7; unclear D gene. The sequence derives from a male donor in good health and CMV-seronegative. Here the CDR3 DNA reads TGTGCCAGCAGTATACTCTACGAGCAGTACTTC. Protein: CASSILYEQYF.